This is a list of T cell receptor beta chains from one sample in a study of blood T cell repertoires in COVID-19. The repertoire was sequenced with immunoSEQ multiplex PCR; TCRdb's copy has only in-frame clones and lacks some. The sample consists of about 78,000 clones, 86% of them appearing once. The sample consisted of peripheral blood. These TCRs come from a man aged 45-65 years with active or convalescent COVID-19. The conserved cysteine and the conserved F or W are not part of the CDR3 here. A D gene is named only where the DNA matches it firmly.

>TRBV3-1/TRBV3-2|TRBD2|TRBJ2-1
ASSQALLAGTIVSEQF
>TRBV7-2|TRBD1|TRBJ1-5
ASSPRQGDQPQH
>TRBV11-3|NA|TRBJ2-3
ASSLSGGTDTQY
>TRBV7-8|TRBD2|TRBJ2-3
ASSFGASGGPDTQY
>TRBV11-2|TRBD2|TRBJ2-2
ASSLELAGGAGELF
>TRBV28|TRBD1|TRBJ1-1
ASSTGGTEAF
>TRBV3-1/TRBV3-2|NA|TRBJ1-2
ASSLDRRAAGYT
>TRBV9|TRBD1|TRBJ1-4
ASSVGVRQGVREKLF
>TRBV28|NA|TRBJ2-5
ASSWGLRQETQY
>TRBV7-8|TRBD1|TRBJ1-2
ASSSGQGYGYT
>TRBV5-1|NA|TRBJ2-7
ASSLAGLSSYEQY
>TRBV7-2|TRBD1|TRBJ1-3
ASSLKGTGLSGNTIY
>TRBV7-2|TRBD2|TRBJ2-1
ASSSSSGTRRHEQF
>TRBV9|NA|TRBJ1-1
ASSVEGGGIGTEAF
>TRBV28|NA|TRBJ1-1
ASSFGRVNTEAF
>TRBV6-5|TRBD1|TRBJ2-1
ASRDAGTGSHEQF
>TRBV5-1|TRBD1|TRBJ2-2
ASSLTGRTNTGELF
>TRBV6-6|TRBD1|TRBJ2-1
ASSSGQGLTNEQF
>TRBV5-1|TRBD1|TRBJ2-7
ASSSGTGGEQY
>TRBV28|TRBD1|TRBJ2-7
ASSYGQVSYEQY
>TRBV6-2/TRBV6-3|NA|TRBJ2-5
ASSYSVSSEETQY
>TRBV3-1/TRBV3-2|TRBD2|TRBJ2-1
ASSYLSGGVNEQF
>TRBV5-1|TRBD2|TRBJ2-1
ASTELAGAYNEQF
>TRBV15|NA|TRBJ2-1
ATSREVGSPYNEQF
>TRBV19|TRBD1|TRBJ1-5
ASSPRTGPQPQH
>TRBV20-1|TRBD1|TRBJ2-7
SPDRDNEQY
>TRBV2|TRBD1|TRBJ1-2
ASRGQLNSGGYT
>TRBV29-1|NA|TRBJ1-4
SATETNEKLF
>TRBV19|NA|TRBJ1-5
ASSAQAGLEVQPQH
>TRBV28|NA|TRBJ1-1
ASSPTGLNTEAF
>TRBV19|NA|TRBJ1-5
ASSRLQGQPQH
>TRBV3-1/TRBV3-2|TRBD1|TRBJ2-2
ASSQGTGGEGAGELF
>TRBV19|NA|TRBJ1-5
ASSIDPPGAGNQPQH
>TRBV6-1|NA|TRBJ1-2
ASSDFGDSSSYT
>TRBV5-4|TRBD1|TRBJ2-3
ASSAGQGATDTQY
>TRBV15|TRBD1|TRBJ1-1
ATSPGDPGTGGPEAF
>TRBV12-2|NA|TRBJ2-2
ASRALAGGAGELF
>TRBV19|TRBD1|TRBJ2-1
ASSSSPTGQGTDEQF
>TRBV5-1|TRBD1|TRBJ2-3
ASSLQGIADTQY
>TRBV7-8|TRBD2|TRBJ2-3
ASSLGVSGGGDTQY
>TRBV5-5|TRBD2|TRBJ2-1
ASSISGGAPNEQF
>TRBV2|NA|TRBJ1-2
ASSPTHQGIDGYT
>TRBV10-2|NA|TRBJ1-2
ASTELSSNYGYT
>TRBV28|NA|TRBJ1-5
ASSLFPTNQPQH
>TRBV29-1|NA|TRBJ2-7
SVTSGEQY